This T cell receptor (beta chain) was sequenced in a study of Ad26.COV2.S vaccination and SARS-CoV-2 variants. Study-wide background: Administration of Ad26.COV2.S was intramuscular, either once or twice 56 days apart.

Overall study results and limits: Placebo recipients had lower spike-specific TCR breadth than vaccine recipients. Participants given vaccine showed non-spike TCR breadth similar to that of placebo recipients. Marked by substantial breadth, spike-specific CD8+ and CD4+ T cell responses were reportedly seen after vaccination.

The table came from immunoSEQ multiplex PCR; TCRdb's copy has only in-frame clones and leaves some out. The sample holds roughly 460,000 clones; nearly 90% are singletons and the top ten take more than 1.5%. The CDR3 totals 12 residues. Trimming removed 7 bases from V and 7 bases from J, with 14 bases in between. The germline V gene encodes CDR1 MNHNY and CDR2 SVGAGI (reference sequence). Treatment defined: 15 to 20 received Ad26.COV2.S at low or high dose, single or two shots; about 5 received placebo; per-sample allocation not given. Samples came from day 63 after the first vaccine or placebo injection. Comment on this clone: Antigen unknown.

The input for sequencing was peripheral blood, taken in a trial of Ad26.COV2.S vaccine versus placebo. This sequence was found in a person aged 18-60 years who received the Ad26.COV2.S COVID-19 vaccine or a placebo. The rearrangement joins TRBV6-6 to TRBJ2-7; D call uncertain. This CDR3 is CASTARRLEQYF. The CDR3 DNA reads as TGTGCCAGCACGGCACGACGTCTGGAGCAGTACTTC.